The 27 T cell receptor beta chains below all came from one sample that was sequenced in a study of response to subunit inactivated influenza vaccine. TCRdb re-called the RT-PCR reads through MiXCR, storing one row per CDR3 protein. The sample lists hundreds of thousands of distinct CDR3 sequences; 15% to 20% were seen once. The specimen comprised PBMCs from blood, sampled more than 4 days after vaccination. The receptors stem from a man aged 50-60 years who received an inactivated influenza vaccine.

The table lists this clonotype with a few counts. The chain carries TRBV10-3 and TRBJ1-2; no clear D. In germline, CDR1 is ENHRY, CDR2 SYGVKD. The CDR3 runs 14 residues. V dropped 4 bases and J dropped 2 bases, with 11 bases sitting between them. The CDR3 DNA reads TGTGCCATCAGTGGGACGACGGGAAACTATGGCTACACCTTC. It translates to CAISGTTGNYGYTF.

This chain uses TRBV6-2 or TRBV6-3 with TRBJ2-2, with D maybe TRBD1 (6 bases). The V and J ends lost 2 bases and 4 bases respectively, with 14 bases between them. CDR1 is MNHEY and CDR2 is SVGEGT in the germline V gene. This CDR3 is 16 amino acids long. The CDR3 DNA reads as TGTGCCAGCAGTTACCCGCACGGACAGCGCACCGGGGAGCTGTTTTTT. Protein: CASSYPHGQRTGELFF.

CDR3 loop: CASSLSGTPNSPLHF. Here the CDR3 DNA reads TGTGCCAGCAGCTTATCCGGGACTCCTAATTCACCCCTCCACTTT. The gene calls are TRBV7-6 and TRBJ1-6; tentatively, D is TRBD1 (5 bases). The CDR3 contains 15 residues. Trimming stripped 2 bases from V and 6 bases from J, with 11 bases between. Looked up from germline, CDR1 is SGHVS and CDR2 is FNYEAQ.

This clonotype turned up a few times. DNA of the CDR3: TGTGCCAGCGAGGACACAGATACGCAGTATTTT. Its translation is CASEDTDTQYF. The chain links TRBV7-9 to TRBJ2-3, with no clear D. Germline-derived CDR1 and CDR2 are SEHNR and FQNEAQ (reference sequence). V lost 8 bases to trimming and J lost 2 bases, with 5 bases between them. The CDR3 extends over 11 amino acids.

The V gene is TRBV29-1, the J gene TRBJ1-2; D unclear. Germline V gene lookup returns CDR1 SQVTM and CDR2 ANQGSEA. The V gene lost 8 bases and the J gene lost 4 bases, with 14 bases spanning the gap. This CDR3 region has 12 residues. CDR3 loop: CSSGSPPYGYTF. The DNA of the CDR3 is TGCAGCAGCGGCAGTCCCCCCTATGGCTACACCTTC.

CDR3 nucleotide sequence: TGTGCCAGCAGCGTAGATCCCTCGGGGGGCAATACGCAGTATTTT. It yields the protein CASSVDPSGGNTQYF. The chain is built from TRBV9 and TRBJ2-3; D is possibly TRBD2 (7 bases). The germline V gene has CDR1 SGDLS and CDR2 YYNGEE. The CDR3 is 15 residues long. V lost 0 bases to trimming and J lost 7 bases, with 15 bases between them.

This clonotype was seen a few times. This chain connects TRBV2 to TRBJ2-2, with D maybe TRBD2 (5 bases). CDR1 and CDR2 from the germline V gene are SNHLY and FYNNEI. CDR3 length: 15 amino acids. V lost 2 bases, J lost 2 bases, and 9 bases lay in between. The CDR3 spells CASSEMGSNTGELFF. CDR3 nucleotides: TGTGCCAGCAGTGAAATGGGGAGTAACACCGGGGAGCTGTTTTTT.

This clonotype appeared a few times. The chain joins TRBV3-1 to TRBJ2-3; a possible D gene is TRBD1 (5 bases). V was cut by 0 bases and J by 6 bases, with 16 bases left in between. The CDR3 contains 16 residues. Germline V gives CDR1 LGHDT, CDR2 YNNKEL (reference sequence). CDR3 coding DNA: TGTGCCAGCAGCCAAGATGGCAGGACAATCCCGGATACGCAGTATTTT. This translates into CASSQDGRTIPDTQYF.

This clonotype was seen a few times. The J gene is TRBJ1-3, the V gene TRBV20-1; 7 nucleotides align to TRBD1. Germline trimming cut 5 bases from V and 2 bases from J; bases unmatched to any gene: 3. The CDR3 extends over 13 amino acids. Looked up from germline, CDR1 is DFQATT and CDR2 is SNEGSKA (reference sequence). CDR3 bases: TGCAGTGCTGGCCAGGGGGCTGGAAACACCATATATTTT. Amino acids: CSAGQGAGNTIYF.

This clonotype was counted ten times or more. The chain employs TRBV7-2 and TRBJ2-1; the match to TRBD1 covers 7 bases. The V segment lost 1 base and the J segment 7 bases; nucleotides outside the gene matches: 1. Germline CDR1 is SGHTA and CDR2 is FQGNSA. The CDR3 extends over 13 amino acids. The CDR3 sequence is CASSLEGANEQFF. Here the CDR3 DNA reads TGTGCCAGCAGCTTAGAGGGGGCTAATGAGCAGTTCTTC.

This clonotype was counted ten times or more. The CDR3 sequence: CASRMDAVYETEAFF. Here the CDR3 DNA reads TGCGCCAGCAGAATGGACGCGGTCTATGAGACTGAAGCTTTCTTT. The J gene is TRBJ1-1, the V gene TRBV10-1; D is unclear. Germline values: CDR1 WNHNN, CDR2 SYGVQD (reference sequence). The CDR3 totals 15 residues. Between the trimmed V and J ends, which lost 6 bases and 5 bases, there was a span of 19 bases.

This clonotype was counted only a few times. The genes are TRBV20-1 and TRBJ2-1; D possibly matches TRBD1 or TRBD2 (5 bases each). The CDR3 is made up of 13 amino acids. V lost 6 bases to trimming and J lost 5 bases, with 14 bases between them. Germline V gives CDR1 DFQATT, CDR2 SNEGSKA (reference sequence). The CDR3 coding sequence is TGCAGTGCGAACCGGGACGGAGACAATGAGCAGTTCTTC. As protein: CSANRDGDNEQFF.

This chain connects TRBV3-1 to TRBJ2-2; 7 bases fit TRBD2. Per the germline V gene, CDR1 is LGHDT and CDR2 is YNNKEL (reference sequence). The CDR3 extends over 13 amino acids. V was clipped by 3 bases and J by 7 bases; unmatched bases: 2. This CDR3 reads CASSQGLLGELFF. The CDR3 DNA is TGTGCCAGCAGCCAGGGACTACTCGGGGAGCTGTTTTTT.

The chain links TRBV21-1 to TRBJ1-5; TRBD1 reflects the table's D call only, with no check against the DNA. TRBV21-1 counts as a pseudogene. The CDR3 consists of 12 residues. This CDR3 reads CASRNRDQPQHF. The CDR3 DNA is TGTGCCAGCAGAAACAGGGACCAGCCCCAGCATTTT.

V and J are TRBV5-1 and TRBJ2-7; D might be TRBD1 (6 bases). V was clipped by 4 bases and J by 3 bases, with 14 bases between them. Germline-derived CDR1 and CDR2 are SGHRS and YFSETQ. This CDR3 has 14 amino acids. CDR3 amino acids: CASSPGTYRYEQYF. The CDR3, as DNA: TGCGCCAGCAGCCCAGGGACATATCGCTACGAGCAGTACTTC.

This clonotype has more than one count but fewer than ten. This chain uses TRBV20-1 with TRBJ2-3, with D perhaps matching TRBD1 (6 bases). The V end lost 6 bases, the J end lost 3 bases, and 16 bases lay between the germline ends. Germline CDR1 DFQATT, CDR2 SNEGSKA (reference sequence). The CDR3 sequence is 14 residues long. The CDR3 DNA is TGCAGTGCCCCCATGGGCAGGGGAACAGATACGCAGTATTTT. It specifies CSAPMGRGTDTQYF.

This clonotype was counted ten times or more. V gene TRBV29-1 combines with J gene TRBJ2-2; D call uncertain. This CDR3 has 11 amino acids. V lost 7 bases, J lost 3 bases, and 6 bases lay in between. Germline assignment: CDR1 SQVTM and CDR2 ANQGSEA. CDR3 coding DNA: TGCAGCGGAGGACACACCGGGGAGCTGTTTTTT. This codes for CSGGHTGELFF.

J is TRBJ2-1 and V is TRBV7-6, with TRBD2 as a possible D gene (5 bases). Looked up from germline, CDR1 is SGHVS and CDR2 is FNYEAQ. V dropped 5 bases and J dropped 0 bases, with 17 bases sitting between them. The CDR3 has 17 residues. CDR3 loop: CASSRGLLKPSYNEQFF. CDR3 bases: TGTGCCAGCAGCCGAGGACTTCTAAAACCCTCCTACAATGAGCAGTTCTTC.

This chain's CDR3 is CASRPPNSYEQYF. CDR3 DNA sequence: TGTGCCAGCAGACCACCCAACTCCTACGAGCAGTACTTC. The rearrangement links TRBV11-2 to TRBJ2-7; D unresolved. Between the trimmed V and J ends, which lost 6 bases and 0 bases, there was a span of 9 bases. CDR1 and CDR2 (germline): SGHAT, FQNNGV. CDR3 length: 13 amino acids.

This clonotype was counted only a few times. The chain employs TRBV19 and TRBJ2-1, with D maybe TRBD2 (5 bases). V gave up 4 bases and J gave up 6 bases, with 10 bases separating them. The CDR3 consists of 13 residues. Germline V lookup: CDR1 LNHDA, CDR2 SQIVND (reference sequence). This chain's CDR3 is CASSTEGSNEQFF. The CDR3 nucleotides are TGTGCCAGTAGTACAGAAGGGAGCAATGAGCAGTTCTTC. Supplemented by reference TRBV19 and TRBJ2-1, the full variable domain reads DGGITQSPKYLFRKEGQNVTLSCEQNLNHDAMYWYRQDPGQGLRLIYYSQIVNDFQKGDIAEGYSVSREKKESFPLTVTSAQKNPTAFYLCASSTEGSNEQFFGPGTRLTVL.

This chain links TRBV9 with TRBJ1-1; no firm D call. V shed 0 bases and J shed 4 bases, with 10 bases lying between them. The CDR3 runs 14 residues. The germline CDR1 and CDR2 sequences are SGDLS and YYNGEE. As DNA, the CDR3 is TGTGCCAGCAGCGTAGCTTCATTGGCCACTGAAGCTTTCTTT. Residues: CASSVASLATEAFF.

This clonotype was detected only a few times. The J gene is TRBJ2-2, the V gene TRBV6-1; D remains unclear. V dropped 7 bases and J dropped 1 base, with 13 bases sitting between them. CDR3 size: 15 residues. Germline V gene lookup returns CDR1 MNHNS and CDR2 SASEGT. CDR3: CASKTGGKNTGELFF. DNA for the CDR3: TGTGCCAGCAAAACGGGCGGAAAGAACACCGGGGAGCTGTTTTTT.

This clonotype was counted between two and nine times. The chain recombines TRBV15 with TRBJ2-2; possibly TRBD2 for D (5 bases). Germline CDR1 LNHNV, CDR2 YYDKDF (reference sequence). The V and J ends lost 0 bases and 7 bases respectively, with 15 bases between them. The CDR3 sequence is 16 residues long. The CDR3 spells CATSRDVGTSGGELFF. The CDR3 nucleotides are TGTGCCACCAGCAGAGATGTTGGAACCAGCGGCGGGGAGCTGTTTTTT.

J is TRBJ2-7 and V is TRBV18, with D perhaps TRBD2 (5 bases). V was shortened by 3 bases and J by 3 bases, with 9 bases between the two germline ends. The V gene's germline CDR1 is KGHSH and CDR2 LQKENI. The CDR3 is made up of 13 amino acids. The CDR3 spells CASSPAGYYEQYF. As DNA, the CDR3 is TGTGCCAGCTCACCGGCGGGCTACTACGAGCAGTACTTC.

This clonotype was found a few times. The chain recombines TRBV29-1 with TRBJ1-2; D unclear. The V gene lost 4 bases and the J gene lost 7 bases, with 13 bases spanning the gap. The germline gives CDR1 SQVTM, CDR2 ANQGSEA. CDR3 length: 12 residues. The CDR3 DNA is TGCAGCGTTGGAGCAGGAGGGTCTGGCTACACCTTC. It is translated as CSVGAGGSGYTF. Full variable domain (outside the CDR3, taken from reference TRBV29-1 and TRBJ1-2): SAVISQKPSRDICQRGTSLTIQCQVDSQVTMMFWYRQQPGQSLTLIATANQGSEATYESGFVIDKFPISRPNLTFSTLTVSNMSPEDSSIYLCSVGAGGSGYTFGSGTRLTVV.

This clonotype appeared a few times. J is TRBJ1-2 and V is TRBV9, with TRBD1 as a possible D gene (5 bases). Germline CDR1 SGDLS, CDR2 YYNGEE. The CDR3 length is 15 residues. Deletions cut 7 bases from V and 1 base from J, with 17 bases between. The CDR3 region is CASSPLGVGNYGYTF. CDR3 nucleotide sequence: TGTGCCAGCTCTCCCCTAGGGGTTGGTAACTATGGCTACACCTTC. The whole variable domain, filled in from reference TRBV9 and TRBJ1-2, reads DSGVTQTPKHLITATGQRVTLRCSPRSGDLSVYWYQQSLDQGLQFLIQYYNGEERAKGNILERFSAQQFPDLHSELNLSSLELGDSALYFCASSPLGVGNYGYTFGSGTRLTVV.

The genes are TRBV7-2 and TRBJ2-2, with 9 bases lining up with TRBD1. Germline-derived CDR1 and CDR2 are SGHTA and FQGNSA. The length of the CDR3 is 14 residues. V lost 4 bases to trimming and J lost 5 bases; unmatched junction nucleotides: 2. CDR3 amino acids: CASSSQGATGELFF. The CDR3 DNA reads TGTGCCAGCAGCTCACAGGGGGCAACCGGGGAGCTGTTTTTT.